This T cell receptor (beta chain) comes out of a study of OX40 agonist ivuxolimab in advanced cancers. Regarding the complete study: Ivuxolimab, which targeted the costimulatory receptor OX40 (CD134), was an agonistic, fully human IgG2 monoclonal antibody. Of the approximately 54 patients in dose escalation, about 20 had hepatocellular carcinoma, about 15 had melanoma, 9 had renal cell carcinoma and 9 had head and neck cancer. In the dose-escalation cohort, over 65% of patients were male, and the mean age was approximately 60 years, with a range of roughly 20 to 80. Partial responses occurred in three dose-escalation patients, of whom one had hepatocellular carcinoma and two had cutaneous melanoma. Prior anti-PD-1, anti-PD-L1 or anti-CTLA-4 therapy was permitted, and checkpoint inhibitors had been received by under 50% of dose-escalation patients. Peripheral TCRbeta sequencing was intended to test whether TCR sequence diversity was altered and clonal T-cell expansion was caused by ivuxolimab. Intravenous ivuxolimab was administered to patients every 2 weeks at six dose levels: 0.01, 0.1, 0.3, 1.5, 3 and 10 mg/kg. The monotherapy dose-escalation portion (N ≈ 52 patients) of the phase I ivuxolimab trial is reported in the paper. What the study reported, not specific to this receptor: Partial responders in the 0.1-3.0 mg/kg groups had among the lowest normalized peripheral clonal expansion, especially among CD8+ T cells. Low levels of normalized T-cell clonal expansion were also shown by some nonresponding patients. The antigen specificity of the clonally expanded peripheral T cells was not determined. On average, CD8+ T cells showed more expanded clones than CD4+ T cells after ivuxolimab. At doses of 0.1 to 3.0 mg/kg, clonal expansion of both CD4+ and CD8+ T cells in blood was seen between baseline and week 6.

To sequence the TCRbeta CDR3 region, genomic DNA was isolated from the sorted cells. The immunoSEQ Assay was used to sequence the TCRbeta CDR3 regions. TCRdb limited this immuneACCESS table to in-frame rearrangements with V and J called. A share of clones is missing; checked studies link under half to unresolved V genes, and the rest is unexplained. Within this sample are tens of thousands of clones, with roughly 84% of them counted one time only. The ten biggest clones cover less than 25% of the sample. In the germline V gene, CDR1 corresponds to SGHTA and CDR2 to FQGTGA. From cysteine to phenylalanine, the CDR3 is 19 amino acids long. Kept here is only the CDR3 DNA, which spans 57 bases and is read in frame from base 1. Trimming at the junction amounts to 1 base on V and 2 bases on J, and the germline ends lie 21 bases apart. Patients with a history of autoimmune disease or receiving systemic immunosuppression were excluded from the trial. Peripheral blood for TCR sequencing was collected from all dose cohorts at baseline, on cycle 4 day 1, and on cycle 7 day 1. Samples came from an open-label, multicenter, first-in-human phase I dose-escalation trial of ivuxolimab. Adults with locally advanced or metastatic head and neck squamous cell, hepatocellular, melanoma or renal cell carcinoma were enrolled in the trial. Before TCR sequencing, CD4+ T cells and CD8+ T cells were sorted from peripheral blood as separate populations.

Note on this clone: Its antigen is unknown. The record has no base qualities; no much larger clone is one base away.

The starting material was CD4+ or CD8+ T cells sorted from blood, obtained in a trial of the OX40 agonist ivuxolimab. This sequence was found in an adult with an advanced solid tumor such as melanoma, head and neck, liver or kidney cancer. This receptor chain uses TRBV7-3 and TRBJ2-1; the D gene is perhaps TRBD1 or TRBD2, each of them matching over 6 bases. The base sequence is TGTGCCAGCAGCTTAATAGGGGGGAGCCAACCCGACCCCTACAATGAGCAGTTCTTC. Translated, it gives CASSLIGGSQPDPYNEQFF.